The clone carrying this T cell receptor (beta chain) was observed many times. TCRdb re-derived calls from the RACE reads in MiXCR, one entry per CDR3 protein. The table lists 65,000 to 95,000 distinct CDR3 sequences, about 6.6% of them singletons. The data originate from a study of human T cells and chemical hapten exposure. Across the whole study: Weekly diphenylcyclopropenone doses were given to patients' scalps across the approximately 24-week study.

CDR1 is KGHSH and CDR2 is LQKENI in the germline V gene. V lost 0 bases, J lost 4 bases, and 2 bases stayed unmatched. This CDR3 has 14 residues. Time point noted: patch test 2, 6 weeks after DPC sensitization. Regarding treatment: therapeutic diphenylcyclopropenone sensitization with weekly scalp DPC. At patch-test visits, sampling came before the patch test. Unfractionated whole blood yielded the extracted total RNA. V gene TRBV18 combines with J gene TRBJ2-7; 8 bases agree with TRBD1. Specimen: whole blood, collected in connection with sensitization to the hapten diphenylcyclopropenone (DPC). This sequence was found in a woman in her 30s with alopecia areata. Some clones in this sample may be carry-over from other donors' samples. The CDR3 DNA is TGTGCCAGCTCACCACCCCAGGGGGCTTACGAGCAGTACTTC. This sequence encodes CASSPPQGAYEQYF.